The 32 T cell receptor beta chains below were found in one sample sequenced in a study of CD4 T cells in relation to SARS-CoV-2 and coronaviruses. This table comes from immunoSEQ multiplex PCR, and its TCRdb copy is limited to in-frame clones, with some not included. The table records about 41,000 clones, approximately 77% of them present only once. No antigen is known for these receptors. Material: naive CD4+ T cells from PBMCs, cultured in vitro. As to subset: naive CD4+ T cells isolated by negative enrichment. These receptors were obtained from an adult with COVID-19.

The chain joins TRBV28 to TRBJ2-7; perhaps D is TRBD1 or TRBD2 (5 bases each). There are 15 residues in the CDR3. Germline V gene lookup returns CDR1 MDHEN and CDR2 SYDVKM. V was shortened by 3 bases and J by 5 bases, with 17 bases between the two germline ends. The CDR3 sequence is CASSFRWERGNEQYF. CDR3 DNA: TGTGCCAGCAGTTTTAGGTGGGAGAGGGGAAACGAGCAGTACTTC.

The rearrangement uses TRBV7-9 and TRBJ1-4; 8 bases are shared with TRBD1. The CDR3 consists of 16 residues. CDR1 is SEHNR, CDR2 FQNEAQ, per germline (reference sequence). V was clipped by 4 bases and J by 4 bases; unmatched bases: 8. CDR3 DNA: TGTGCCAGCAGCTCATCTCGGACAGGGTTTAATGAAAAACTGTTTTTT. Its translation: CASSSSRTGFNEKLFF.

A single count supports this clone. The rearrangement links TRBV23-1 to TRBJ2-3; no clear D. TRBV23-1 is labeled an ORF, and its function is uncertain. With 0 bases removed from V and 1 base from J, the gap between germline ends came to 8 bases. This CDR3 contains 15 residues. The CDR3 sequence is CASSQSALCTDTQYF. In DNA form, the CDR3 reads TGCGCCAGCAGTCAATCGGCACTATGCACAGATACGCAGTATTTT.

The chain is built from TRBV4-1 and TRBJ2-7, with no clear D. The CDR3 is made up of 15 amino acids. Between the trimmed V and J ends, which lost 0 bases and 3 bases, there was a span of 12 bases. Germline assignment: CDR1 MGHRA and CDR2 YSYEKL. CDR3 nucleotides: TGCGCCAGCAGCCAAGAGCGGCACCCTGGCTACGAGCAGTACTTC. This translates into CASSQERHPGYEQYF.

The chain links TRBV3-1 (or the pseudogene TRBV3-2) to TRBJ1-1, with D maybe TRBD1 (5 bases). The CDR3 loop spans 14 amino acids. CDR1 is LGHDT and CDR2 is YNNKEL in the germline V gene (reference sequence). V was pared by 0 bases and J by 1 base, with 6 bases between. In DNA, the CDR3 is TGTGCCAGCAGCCAAGATAGGGGGAACACTGAAGCTTTCTTT. As protein: CASSQDRGNTEAFF.

The CDR3, as DNA: TGTGCCAGCAGCCAAGATAACGAGGGAGATCAGCCCCAGCATTTT. Amino acids: CASSQDNEGDQPQHF. This rearrangement joins TRBV3-1 (or the pseudogene TRBV3-2) to TRBJ1-5; D is ambiguous. Germline V gene lookup returns CDR1 LGHDT and CDR2 YNNKEL (reference sequence). V was cut by 0 bases and J by 5 bases, with 11 bases left in between. The CDR3 consists of 15 residues.

The J gene is TRBJ2-1, the V gene TRBV6-4; 7 bases fit TRBD2. Germline CDR1 reads MRHNA; CDR2 reads SNTAGT. V gave up 3 bases and J gave up 7 bases; unmatched junction bases: 9. This CDR3 has 15 amino acids. CDR3 sequence reads: CASSDGGGSPNEQFF. CDR3 DNA: TGTGCCAGCAGTGATGGTGGCGGGAGCCCGAATGAGCAGTTCTTC.

As DNA, the CDR3 is TGTGCCAGCTCACGACCCGGGACAGGGGTCGACACCGGGGAGCTGTTTTTT. Its protein is CASSRPGTGVDTGELFF. V gene TRBV18 combines with J gene TRBJ2-2; 10 nucleotides agree with TRBD1. The V and J ends lost 4 bases and 3 bases, in that order; junction bases with no gene match: 8. This CDR3 has 17 amino acids. Germline CDR1 and CDR2: KGHSH and LQKENI.

This chain links TRBV27 with TRBJ2-1; 8 bases are a match to TRBD2. V lost 3 bases, J lost 4 bases, and 8 bases stayed unmatched. CDR1 is MNHEY, CDR2 SMNVEV, per germline (reference sequence). This CDR3 has 16 residues. The chain's CDR3 is CASSFRLAGTYNEQFF. The CDR3 DNA follows: TGTGCCAGCAGTTTTAGGCTAGCGGGTACTTACAATGAGCAGTTCTTC.

V gene TRBV28 combines with J gene TRBJ2-7; 9 nucleotides agree with TRBD1. There are 15 residues in the CDR3. V gave up 4 bases and J gave up 1 base; unmatched junction bases: 5. Germline V CDR1 and CDR2: MDHEN, SYDVKM. CDR3 amino acids: CASSSSGTGSYEQYF. The DNA for the CDR3 is TGTGCCAGCAGTTCCTCCGGGACAGGGTCCTACGAGCAGTACTTC.

The chain links TRBV13 to TRBJ1-2; 7 positions agree with TRBD1. Germline V CDR1 and CDR2: PRHDT, FYEKMQ (reference sequence). CDR3 size: 15 residues. The J segment lost 5 bases and the V segment lost 4 bases, leaving 10 bases of the junction unmatched. Here the CDR3 reads CASSSTRGPGYGYTF. CDR3 sequence (DNA): TGTGCCAGCAGCTCTACGAGGGGGCCGGGGTATGGCTACACCTTC.

The chain carries TRBV29-1 and TRBJ2-7; either TRBD1 or TRBD2 may fit D (5 bases each). The CDR3 runs 21 residues. Trimming left V 2 bases short and J 1 base short, with 33 bases between. The germline gives CDR1 SQVTM, CDR2 ANQGSEA. The CDR3 nucleotides are TGCAGCGTTGAACATATTGGCCCAGACCGCCGGGACGTACATCGTTCCTACGAGCAGTACTTC. Its translation: CSVEHIGPDRRDVHRSYEQYF.

The genes are TRBV2 and TRBJ2-1, with 7 positions matching TRBD2. The J segment lost 6 bases and the V segment lost 8 bases, leaving 13 bases of the junction unmatched. There are 15 residues in the CDR3. Germline V gene data show CDR1 as SNHLY and CDR2 as FYNNEI. DNA of the CDR3: TGTGCCAGCTCTTTTGCCGGGAGGATTGGCAATGAGCAGTTCTTC. It translates to CASSFAGRIGNEQFF.

The chain links TRBV7-6 to TRBJ2-2, with 10 bases matching TRBD2. The V segment lost 0 bases and the J segment 5 bases; nucleotides outside the gene matches: 9. Germline assignment: CDR1 SGHVS and CDR2 FNYEAQ. The CDR3 runs to 18 residues. The CDR3 loop reads CASSLAVKREGRTGELFF. In DNA form, the CDR3 reads TGTGCCAGCAGCTTAGCTGTGAAGCGGGAGGGCCGAACCGGGGAGCTGTTTTTT.

This clone was observed a handful of times. This chain uses TRBV14 with TRBJ1-2; D remains unclear. Germline lookup yields CDR1 SGHDN and CDR2 FVKESK. CDR3 length equals 15 residues. Trimming removed 0 bases at V and 4 bases at J, with 12 bases between. In nucleotides, the CDR3 is TGTGCCAGCAGCCAAGATTTTGCGGGATTCTATGGCTACACCTTC. Translation: CASSQDFAGFYGYTF. Drawing the rest from reference TRBV14 and TRBJ1-2, the complete variable domain is EAGVTQFPSHSVIEKGQTVTLRCDPISGHDNLYWYRRVMGKEIKFLLHFVKESKQDESGMPNNRFLAERTGGTYSTLKVQPAELEDSGVYFCASSQDFAGFYGYTFGSGTRLTVV.

The chain is built from TRBV7-2 and TRBJ2-5; D is possibly TRBD2 (5 bases). V lost 1 base and J 3 bases, leaving 9 bases between the germline ends. The CDR3 spans 14 residues. Germline CDR1 reads SGHTA; CDR2 reads FQGNSA. The DNA of the CDR3 is TGTGCCAGCAGCTTAGGAACTAGTGAAGAGACCCAGTACTTC. This encodes CASSLGTSEETQYF.

V and J are TRBV20-1 and TRBJ2-1; D assignment may be TRBD1 or TRBD2 (6 bases each). This CDR3 region has 16 residues. Germline V gene lookup returns CDR1 DFQATT and CDR2 SNEGSKA (reference sequence). Trimming stripped 3 bases from V and 1 base from J, with 16 bases between. The CDR3: CSASGGTTPSYNEQFF. CDR3 DNA sequence: TGCAGTGCTAGTGGGGGGACAACACCTTCCTACAATGAGCAGTTCTTC.

The chain joins TRBV27 to TRBJ2-1; D is ambiguous. Germline lookup yields CDR1 MNHEY and CDR2 SMNVEV (reference sequence). This CDR3 is built from 14 residues. Trimming shortened V by 1 base and J by 8 bases, and 12 bases separated the two germline ends. Here the CDR3 reads CASSLYTTWDEQFF. DNA of the CDR3: TGTGCCAGCAGTTTATATACAACCTGGGATGAGCAGTTCTTC.

The rearrangement uses TRBV14 and TRBJ2-5, with D possibly TRBD2 on 5 matching bases. Germline V lookup: CDR1 SGHDN, CDR2 FVKESK. The CDR3 is 15 residues long. The V and J ends lost 1 base and 5 bases respectively, with 14 bases between them. CDR3 region: CASSQVNGIIETQYF. The CDR3 bases are TGTGCCAGCAGCCAAGTAAACGGGATCATCGAGACCCAGTACTTC.

Written as DNA, the CDR3 is TGTGCCAGCAGCGGAGCGCCGGGACTAGCGTCCTACAATGAGCAGTTCTTC. Translated: CASSGAPGLASYNEQFF. This sequence joins TRBV9 and TRBJ2-1, with TRBD2 matching over 10 bases. CDR1 and CDR2 (germline): SGDLS, YYNGEE. Losses at the gene ends were 3 bases for V and 1 base for J; bases not matched to a gene: 7. This CDR3 region has 17 residues.

The V call is TRBV5-4, the J call TRBJ2-7; possibly TRBD1 for D (6 bases). CDR3 length: 13 residues. In germline, CDR1 is SGHNT, CDR2 YYREEE (reference sequence). Trimming took 1 base from V and 5 from J, leaving 10 bases between them. Written as DNA, the CDR3 is TGTGCCAGCAGCTTGTTCAACAGGGACGAGCAGTACTTC. Amino acid sequence: CASSLFNRDEQYF.

This clone was seen once. The rearrangement joins TRBV24-1 to TRBJ1-4, with D tentatively TRBD1 (6 bases). Trimming removed 0 bases at V and 2 bases at J, with 9 bases between. Germline V gene data show CDR1 as KGHDR and CDR2 as SFDVKD. This CDR3 has 16 residues. The DNA for the CDR3 is TGTGCCACCAGTGATTTGTCAGGGGTTACTAATGAAAAACTGTTTTTT. Amino acid sequence: CATSDLSGVTNEKLFF.

The chain joins TRBV4-3 to TRBJ2-3; 7 bases are shared with TRBD2. After removal of 5 bases from V and 2 bases from J, the junction contained 10 bases not matched to a gene. The V gene's germline CDR1 is LGHNA and CDR2 YSLEER. The CDR3 spans 16 residues. CDR3: CASSSRDSGFTDTQYF. DNA of the CDR3: TGCGCCAGCAGCTCCCGTGATAGCGGGTTCACAGATACGCAGTATTTT.

This clone came up a few times. This chain uses TRBV29-1 with TRBJ2-1, with 15 bases aligning to TRBD2. The CDR3 is made up of 14 amino acids. Looked up from germline, CDR1 is SQVTM and CDR2 is ANQGSEA. The junction had 8 bases not matched to a gene; V was cut back by 3 bases and J by 14 bases. The DNA for the CDR3 is TGCAGCGTTGACGGACTAGCGGGAGGGCCTACCGAGTTCTTC. Translation: CSVDGLAGGPTEFF.

The chain is built from TRBV7-9 and TRBJ2-1; 7 bases align to TRBD2. Germline CDR1 reads SEHNR; CDR2 reads FQNEAQ (reference sequence). Trimming removed 5 bases from V and 2 bases from J; junction bases left unmatched: 9. CDR3 length: 16 residues. CDR3 residues: CASSPPLALTYNEQFF. The DNA of the CDR3 is TGTGCCAGCAGCCCCCCACTAGCGCTTACCTACAATGAGCAGTTCTTC. The full variable domain, completed using reference TRBV7-9 and TRBJ2-1, is DTGVSQNPRHKITKRGQNVTFRCDPISEHNRLYWYRQTLGQGPEFLTYFQNEAQLEKSRLLSDRFSAERPKGSFSTLEIQRTEQGDSAMYLCASSPPLALTYNEQFFGPGTRLTVL.

The chain employs TRBV10-3 and TRBJ1-4, with 7 bases identical to TRBD1. CDR1 is ENHRY, CDR2 SYGVKD, per germline. This CDR3 is built from 14 residues. J lost 8 bases, V lost 5 bases, and 8 bases had no gene match. The CDR3 DNA reads as TGTGCCATCAGTACAGGGGTCAAAGGCGAAAAACTGTTTTTT. It specifies CAISTGVKGEKLFF.

The chain combines TRBV18 with TRBJ2-7; D may correspond to TRBD1 or TRBD2 (5 bases each). This CDR3 comprises 14 residues. Germline V gene data show CDR1 as KGHSH and CDR2 as LQKENI. V was pared by 0 bases and J by 1 base, with 7 bases between. This chain's CDR3 is CASSPPGPSYEQYF. The CDR3 DNA sequence: TGTGCCAGCTCACCACCGGGACCTTCCTACGAGCAGTACTTC.

This chain connects TRBV7-9 to TRBJ2-7; no firm D call. The germline gives CDR1 SEHNR, CDR2 FQNEAQ (reference sequence). Trimming took 1 base from V and 2 from J, leaving 9 bases between them. The CDR3 loop spans 14 amino acids. The CDR3 DNA reads as TGTGCCAGCAGCTTAGGCGGCAGGACCTACGAGCAGTACTTC. It specifies CASSLGGRTYEQYF.

This chain uses TRBV2 with TRBJ2-3, with D tentatively TRBD2 (5 bases). V lost 6 bases to trimming and J lost 2 bases, with 18 bases between them. The V gene's germline CDR1 is SNHLY and CDR2 FYNNEI. This CDR3 contains 16 residues. Here the CDR3 DNA reads TGTGCCAGCAGGGCACGAGAAGCGGAACACACAGATACGCAGTATTTT. This sequence encodes CASRAREAEHTDTQYF.

The V gene is TRBV28, the J gene TRBJ1-1; 10 nucleotides match TRBD1. Germline-derived CDR1 and CDR2 are MDHEN and SYDVKM. The CDR3 covers 15 residues. V was clipped by 8 bases and J by 9 bases; unmatched bases: 15. Here the CDR3 reads CASLTASGTGAQAFF. The DNA for the CDR3 is TGTGCCAGCCTGACCGCGTCCGGGACAGGGGCGCAAGCTTTCTTT. Complete variable domain (other parts from reference TRBV28 and TRBJ1-1): DVKVTQSSRYLVKRTGEKVFLECVQDMDHENMFWYRQDPGLGLRLIYFSYDVKMKEKGDIPEGYSVSREKKERFSLILESASTNQTSMYLCASLTASGTGAQAFFGQGTRLTVV.

This chain links TRBV4-1 with TRBJ1-1, with D perhaps TRBD1 (5 bases). The V end was cut by 0 bases, the J end by 8 bases, with 13 bases between. The CDR3 is 14 residues long. In germline, CDR1 is MGHRA, CDR2 YSYEKL. CDR3 residues: CASSQEQTRDEAFF. The CDR3 nucleotides read TGCGCCAGCAGCCAAGAACAGACAAGGGACGAAGCTTTCTTT.

V is TRBV6-2 or TRBV6-3 and J is TRBJ2-1; 10 nucleotides agree with TRBD2. V lost 4 bases, J lost 7 bases, and 4 bases stayed unmatched. The V gene's germline CDR1 is MNHEY and CDR2 SVGEGT. The CDR3 contains 14 residues. The CDR3 nucleotides are TGTGCCAGCAGTTCTAGCGGGAGCGAGAATGAGCAGTTCTTC. As protein: CASSSSGSENEQFF.